This T cell receptor beta chain was recorded in a study of T-cell reconstitution after alpha-beta-depleted transplantation in children. A note on this clonotype: This may arise from a read error, as a much more abundant clone is one base away.

The CDR3 is made up of 19 amino acids. As it was prepared, the TCRbeta library received unique molecular identifiers. A single record per CDR3 protein comes from TCRdb applying MiXCR to the PCR reads. This table has approximately 240,000 distinct CDR3 sequences, over 9.5% appearing once. This receptor was taken from a human donor who donated a stem cell graft to a child with SCID. Sample: PBMCs from the stem cell graft donor, taken from the stem cell graft. The V gene is TRBV12-3 or TRBV12-4, the J gene TRBJ2-5; D gene unclear. This chain's CDR3 is CASCFTPGVQLGNQETQYF. CDR3 DNA sequence: TGTGCCAGCTGTTTTACTCCTGGGGTCCAGCTGGGGAACCAAGAGACCCAGTACTTC.